This T cell receptor beta chain was recorded in a study of T cells in Graves' hyperthyroidism and ophthalmopathy. Study-wide results and limits: The model forecast ophthalmopathy, anticipating it by a median around 6.9 months before onset.

Among ophthalmopathy patients, the Clinical Activity Score reached at least 3, the NOSPECS grade reached at least 4, and duration remained under 3 months. The CDR3 runs to 15 residues. Per the germline V gene, CDR1 is DFQATT and CDR2 is SNEGSKA (reference sequence). Between the trimmed V and J ends, which lost 0 bases and 0 bases, there was a span of 10 bases. This clonotype was seen repeatedly, ten times or more. Its antigen is currently unknown. Regions amplified from RNA transcripts were the TCR beta CDR3 regions. HTBI primers drove first-round RT-PCR of the TCR CDR3. Via MiXCR, TCRdb re-called the multiplex PCR reads, giving one row per CDR3 protein. The profile shows approximately 400,000 distinct CDR3 sequences, 11% to 15% of them singletons.

The specimen sequenced was blood. The rearrangement joins TRBV20-1 to TRBJ2-3; no reliable D call. This receptor was obtained from a middle-aged man with Graves' ophthalmopathy. The CDR3 is CSARDPARSTDTQYF. DNA for the CDR3: TGCAGTGCTAGAGATCCGGCCAGGAGCACAGATACGCAGTATTTT.